This T cell receptor beta chain was obtained from a study of blood T cell repertoires in COVID-19. Study background: The United States, Italy and Spain provided the acute and convalescent COVID-19 samples.

Clones were sequenced by immunoSEQ multiplex PCR, and TCRdb holds only the in-frame ones, with some missing. The sample lists around 90,000 clones, 70% to 90% seen once, with around 1.9% in the top ten. This CDR3 has 13 amino acids. V dropped 6 bases and J dropped 6 bases, with 14 bases sitting between them. Patients in Seattle were enrolled during active infection, then followed longitudinally. Material: peripheral blood. The J gene is TRBJ1-1, the V gene TRBV12-3 or TRBV12-4; D might be TRBD1 (5 bases). The receptor's source is a man aged 45 to 65 with COVID-19, enrolled during active disease. The chain's CDR3 is CASRPQGFAEAFF. Written as DNA, the CDR3 is TGTGCCAGCAGGCCTCAGGGTTTCGCTGAAGCTTTCTTT.